A selection of T cell receptor beta chains follows, all from one sample in a study of blood T cell repertoires in COVID-19. Clones were read by immunoSEQ multiplex PCR, and TCRdb kept only the in-frame ones, dropping some. The table has approximately 89,000 clones, 90% to 95% seen once. The specimen was peripheral blood. The receptor set was obtained from a human donor with active COVID-19. The donor label of this sample is uncertain. The CDR3 runs from the conserved cysteine through the conserved F or W. A D gene is named only where the DNA matches it firmly. Clone sizes are given selectively: once, few, many, or a class where the clone is expanded.

v_gene	abundance	j_gene	d_gene	CDR3aa	CDR3nt
TRBV6-6	.	TRBJ2-2	.	CAIGGTNTGELFF	TGTGCCATAGGGGGTACGAACACCGGGGAGCTGTTTTTT
TRBV18	.	TRBJ2-5	.	CASSQTGGRETQYF	TGTGCCAGCTCACAGACCGGGGGTCGGGAGACCCAGTACTTC
TRBV7-9	.	TRBJ2-2	.	CASSKQVRGTGELFF	TGTGCCAGCAGCAAGCAGGTTCGAGGGACCGGGGAGCTGTTTTTT
TRBV2	.	TRBJ2-5	.	CASRRQETPETQYF	TGTGCCAGCAGAAGACAGGAGACGCCTGAGACCCAGTACTTC
TRBV28	.	TRBJ1-3	.	CASSLIRAQGNSGNTIYF	TGTGCCAGCAGTTTAATCCGGGCCCAGGGGAACTCTGGAAACACCATATATTTT
TRBV4-1	.	TRBJ2-5	.	CASSPPGETQYF	TGCGCCAGCAGCCCCCCAGGAGAGACCCAGTACTTC
TRBV5-1	once	TRBJ1-1	TRBD1	CASSLTGANTEAFF	TGCGCCAGCAGCTTGACAGGGGCTAACACTGAAGCTTTCTTT
TRBV9	.	TRBJ2-4	TRBD1	CASSVGTGTGTKNIQYF	TGTGCCAGCAGCGTCGGTACCGGGACAGGGACCAAAAACATTCAGTACTTC
TRBV6-1	.	TRBJ2-5	TRBD2	CASSEVPASGFETQYF	TGTGCCAGCAGTGAAGTTCCGGCTAGCGGGTTCGAGACCCAGTACTTC
TRBV27	.	TRBJ2-5	.	CASSFSRSLGETQYF	TGTGCCAGCAGTTTCAGCCGGAGTCTCGGGGAGACCCAGTACTTC
TRBV5-1	.	TRBJ2-7	TRBD1	CASSSYRDRGSYEQYF	TGCGCCAGCAGCTCGTACCGGGACAGGGGTAGCTACGAGCAGTACTTC
TRBV7-9	.	TRBJ2-7	TRBD2	CASSPIAGASDEQYF	TGTGCCAGCAGCCCAATAGCGGGAGCGTCCGACGAGCAGTACTTC
TRBV9	.	TRBJ2-7	.	CASSTRGADEQYF	TGTGCCAGCAGCACCCGGGGAGCGGACGAGCAGTACTTC
TRBV10-3	.	TRBJ2-3	TRBD2	CAIRQREDTQYF	TGTGCCATCAGGCAGCGGGAAGATACGCAGTATTTT
TRBV7-2	.	TRBJ1-1	.	CASTADRNTEAFF	TGTGCCAGCACCGCCGACAGGAACACTGAAGCTTTCTTT
TRBV5-1	.	TRBJ2-7	.	CASSPVGASYEQYF	TGCGCCAGCAGCCCTGTGGGGGCCTCCTACGAGCAGTACTTC
TRBV6-2/TRBV6-3	once	TRBJ1-6	TRBD1	CASSYSLGQGSHSPLHF	TGTGCCAGCAGTTACTCGTTGGGACAGGGATCTCATTCACCCCTCCACTTT
TRBV7-9	.	TRBJ2-7	TRBD1	CASSLRLGTEYEQYF	TGTGCCAGCAGCTTGCGGCTTGGGACAGAATACGAGCAGTACTTC
TRBV6-5	once	TRBJ1-2	.	CASSYYSGKLNGGYTF	TGTGCCAGCAGTTACTATTCCGGGAAATTGAACGGAGGCTACACCTTC
TRBV5-1	.	TRBJ1-3	.	CASSKEASGNTIYF	TGCGCCAGCAGCAAAGAAGCATCTGGAAACACCATATATTTT
TRBV7-9	.	TRBJ2-7	.	CASSRSRLNDYEQYF	TGTGCCAGCAGCCGATCCCGGTTGAACGACTACGAGCAGTACTTC
TRBV12-3/TRBV12-4	.	TRBJ2-5	.	CASNDRLQETQYF	TGTGCCAGCAACGACAGGTTACAAGAGACCCAGTACTTC
TRBV24-1	.	TRBJ2-1	TRBD2	CATQTGTSGFDEQFF	TGTGCCACCCAAACCGGGACTAGCGGTTTCGACGAGCAGTTCTTC
TRBV27	.	TRBJ2-1	.	CASSSGMFSEQFF	TGTGCCAGCAGCTCGGGGATGTTCTCTGAGCAGTTCTTC
TRBV14	.	TRBJ2-5	.	CASSQVPLIIAPQETQYF	TGTGCCAGCAGCCAAGTCCCTTTGATAATAGCACCCCAAGAGACCCAGTACTTC
TRBV5-1	.	TRBJ2-1	.	CASSLAGLVTTLQFF	TGCGCCAGCAGCTTGGCCGGTTTAGTGACAACCCTCCAGTTCTTC
TRBV29-1	.	TRBJ1-1	.	CSVDRKNTEAFF	TGCAGCGTTGACAGGAAGAACACTGAAGCTTTCTTT
TRBV27	.	TRBJ2-3	.	CASILRGRGPDTQYF	TGTGCCAGCATCCTTAGGGGTAGAGGACCGGATACGCAGTATTTT
TRBV29-1	.	TRBJ2-3	TRBD2	CSVEGNGGGGTDTQYF	TGCAGCGTTGAGGGGAATGGCGGGGGTGGCACAGATACGCAGTATTTT
TRBV5-6	.	TRBJ1-1	TRBD1	CASSVGQPNTEAFF	TGTGCCAGCAGCGTGGGACAGCCGAACACTGAAGCTTTCTTT
TRBV27	.	TRBJ2-3	.	CASSLNKGTDTQYF	TGTGCCAGCAGTTTAAATAAGGGGACAGATACGCAGTATTTT
TRBV5-5	.	TRBJ1-2	.	CASADGRGGNYGYTF	TGTGCCAGCGCCGATGGCAGGGGAGGGAACTATGGCTACACCTTC
TRBV27	.	TRBJ2-7	.	CASSLSGSYEQYF	TGTGCCAGCAGTTTGTCCGGGTCCTACGAGCAGTACTTC
TRBV4-3	.	TRBJ2-5	TRBD1	CASSQIPGTGQETQYF	TGCGCCAGCAGCCAAATACCCGGGACAGGACAAGAGACCCAGTACTTC
TRBV7-8	.	TRBJ1-4	TRBD1	CASSSTGQGVKLFF	TGTGCCAGCAGCTCAACGGGACAGGGGGTAAAACTGTTTTTT
TRBV27	once	TRBJ2-1	TRBD1	CASSSTTGTSSYNEQFF	TGTGCCAGCAGTTCAACGACAGGGACAAGCTCCTACAATGAGCAGTTCTTC
TRBV15	.	TRBJ1-1	.	CATSREVGANEAFF	TGTGCCACCAGCAGAGAGGTGGGGGCAAATGAAGCTTTCTTT
TRBV6-5	.	TRBJ2-7	TRBD2	CASTTSGSYEQYF	TGTGCCAGCACGACTAGCGGCTCCTACGAGCAGTACTTC
TRBV18	once	TRBJ2-6	TRBD1	CASSPLQGQRFSGANVLTF	TGTGCCAGCTCACCTTTACAGGGACAGCGCTTCTCTGGGGCCAACGTCCTGACTTTC
TRBV7-9	.	TRBJ2-2	.	CASRLTVNTGELFF	TGTGCCAGCAGGCTGACAGTTAACACCGGGGAGCTGTTTTTT
TRBV7-6	.	TRBJ2-3	TRBD2	CASSFWSGAYTDTQYF	TGTGCCAGCAGCTTTTGGAGCGGGGCTTACACAGATACGCAGTATTTT
TRBV2	.	TRBJ2-1	TRBD2	CASSPGLAGGPGNEQFF	TGTGCCAGCAGTCCCGGACTAGCGGGAGGGCCGGGCAATGAGCAGTTCTTC
TRBV6-2/TRBV6-3	.	TRBJ1-2	.	CASSGSAGQPTLLYGYTF	TGTGCCAGCAGTGGCAGCGCGGGGCAGCCGACTCTACTCTATGGCTACACCTTC
TRBV2	once	TRBJ2-5	TRBD2	CASSELAEFQETQYF	TGTGCCAGCAGTGAACTAGCGGAGTTCCAAGAGACCCAGTACTTC
TRBV3-1/TRBV3-2	.	TRBJ1-1	.	CASSQARINTEAFF	TGTGCCAGCAGCCAAGCCAGGATAAACACTGAAGCTTTCTTT
TRBV7-2	.	TRBJ2-1	TRBD2	CASSLAPSGGLQNEQFF	TGTGCCAGCAGCTTAGCCCCTAGCGGGGGGTTACAGAATGAGCAGTTCTTC
TRBV4-3	.	TRBJ2-6	TRBD2	CASSQDSGRVNSGANVLTF	TGCGCCAGCAGCCAAGATAGCGGGAGGGTAAACTCTGGGGCCAACGTCCTGACTTTC
TRBV24-1	.	TRBJ2-3	TRBD1	CATSDTGGRTRTDTQYF	TGTGCCACCAGTGACACAGGGGGCAGGACCCGCACAGATACGCAGTATTTT
TRBV28	.	TRBJ1-3	.	CASRSQSSGNTIYF	TGTGCCAGCAGATCACAGAGCTCTGGAAACACCATATATTTT
TRBV11-3	once	TRBJ2-2	TRBD1	CASSSRTGLTGELFF	TGTGCCAGCAGCTCCAGGACAGGGCTCACCGGGGAGCTGTTTTTT